Listed here are 2 T cell receptor beta chains from one sample, sequenced in a study of blood T cell repertoires in COVID-19. Only in-frame clones appear in the TCRdb table, and some are missing; sequencing was by immunoSEQ multiplex PCR. The table records approximately 300,000 clones, roughly 89% of them present only once. Sequencing was done on a sample of PBMCs or T cells enriched from blood (not recorded which). The source of these receptors is a woman between 18 and 29 years old with acute COVID-19.

The rearrangement joins TRBV12-5 to TRBJ2-1; D is possibly TRBD2 (6 bases). V was pared by 7 bases and J by 6 bases, with 19 bases between. CDR3 length equals 15 residues. Germline V gene sequence: CDR1 LGHNT, CDR2 FRNRAP. CDR3 bases: TGTGCTAGTGCCTGGGGGGAAGCGGCAGGCAATGAGCAGTTCTTC. Translated: CASAWGEAAGNEQFF.

V usage is TRBV24-1 and J usage is TRBJ2-3; 10 positions match TRBD1. V dropped 5 bases and J dropped 4; count of bases not matched to a gene: 5. This CDR3 is built from 15 residues. Per germline, CDR1 KGHDR and CDR2 SFDVKD. The CDR3 bases are TGTGCCACCAGTGCGGGACAGGGGTACCCAGATACGCAGTATTTT. Its protein is CATSAGQGYPDTQYF.